This TCR beta chain emerged from a study of blood T cell repertoires in COVID-19. Study in general: Sites in the United States, Italy and Spain provided acute and convalescent COVID-19 samples. PBMCs, B-cell-depleted T cells, or T cells provided the cDNA or gDNA that made up the material.

This CDR3 is 15 amino acids long. Germline lookup yields CDR1 MNHNS and CDR2 SASEGT. V lost 3 bases and J 3 bases, leaving 14 bases between the germline ends. Profiled with immunoSEQ multiplex PCR; TCRdb holds only in-frame clones, not every one. Seen here are almost 200,000 clones, around four fifths observed once, and the top ten hold 0.95%. The chain combines TRBV6-1 with TRBJ1-2; D not certain. The clonotype comes from a man aged 55 to 70 with COVID-19, enrolled during active disease. Sequenced sample: peripheral blood. The CDR3 nucleotides are TGTGCCAGCAGTGATTCCCTTGCGGGCTACTATGGCTACACCTTC. It is translated as CASSDSLAGYYGYTF.